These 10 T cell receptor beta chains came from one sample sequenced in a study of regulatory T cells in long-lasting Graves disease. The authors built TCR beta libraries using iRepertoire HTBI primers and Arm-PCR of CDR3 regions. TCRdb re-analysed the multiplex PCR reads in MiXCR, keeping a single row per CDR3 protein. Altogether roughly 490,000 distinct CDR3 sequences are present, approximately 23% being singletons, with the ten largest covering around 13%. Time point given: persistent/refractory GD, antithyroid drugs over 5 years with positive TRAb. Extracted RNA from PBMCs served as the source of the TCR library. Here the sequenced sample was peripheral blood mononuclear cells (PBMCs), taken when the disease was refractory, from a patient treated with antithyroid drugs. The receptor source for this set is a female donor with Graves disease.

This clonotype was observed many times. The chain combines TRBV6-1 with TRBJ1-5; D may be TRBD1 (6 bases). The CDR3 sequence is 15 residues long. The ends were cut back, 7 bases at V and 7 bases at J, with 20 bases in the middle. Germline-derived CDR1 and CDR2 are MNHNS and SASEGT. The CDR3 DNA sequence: TGTGCCAGCACCCCCCGCGGCAGGGGAGGGCAGCCCCAGCATTTT. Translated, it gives CASTPRGRGGQPQHF.

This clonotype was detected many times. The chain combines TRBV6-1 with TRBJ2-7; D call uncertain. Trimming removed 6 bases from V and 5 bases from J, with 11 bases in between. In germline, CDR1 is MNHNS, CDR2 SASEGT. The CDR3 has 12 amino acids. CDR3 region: CASSAPWDEQYF. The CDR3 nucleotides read TGTGCCAGCAGCGCGCCCTGGGACGAGCAGTACTTC.

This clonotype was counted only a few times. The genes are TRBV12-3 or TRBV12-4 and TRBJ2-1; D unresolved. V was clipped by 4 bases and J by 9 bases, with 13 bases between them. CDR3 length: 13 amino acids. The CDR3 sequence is CASSSGNSGEQFF. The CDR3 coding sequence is TGTGCCAGCAGTTCCGGAAACTCGGGTGAGCAGTTCTTC.

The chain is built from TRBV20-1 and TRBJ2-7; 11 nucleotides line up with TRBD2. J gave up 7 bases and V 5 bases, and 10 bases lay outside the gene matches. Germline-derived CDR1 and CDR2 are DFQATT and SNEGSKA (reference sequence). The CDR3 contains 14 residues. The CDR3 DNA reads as TGCAGTGCTCTCTATAGCGGGAGGGGTCGGGAGCAGTACTTC. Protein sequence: CSALYSGRGREQYF.

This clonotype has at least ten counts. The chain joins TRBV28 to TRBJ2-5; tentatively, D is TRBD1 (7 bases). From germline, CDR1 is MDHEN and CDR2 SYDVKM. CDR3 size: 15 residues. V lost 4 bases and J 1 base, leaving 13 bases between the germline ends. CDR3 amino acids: CASSSRDSAQETQYF. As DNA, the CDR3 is TGTGCCAGCAGTTCGCGGGACAGCGCCCAAGAGACCCAGTACTTC.

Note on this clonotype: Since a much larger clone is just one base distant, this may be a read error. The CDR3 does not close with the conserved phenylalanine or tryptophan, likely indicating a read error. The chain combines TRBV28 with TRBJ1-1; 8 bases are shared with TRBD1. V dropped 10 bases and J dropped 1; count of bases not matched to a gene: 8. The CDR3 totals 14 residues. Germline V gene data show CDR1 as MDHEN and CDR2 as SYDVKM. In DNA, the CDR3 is TGTGCCAACAGGTCGGACAGGGAGAACACTGAAGCTTTCCTT. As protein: CANRSDRENTEAFL.

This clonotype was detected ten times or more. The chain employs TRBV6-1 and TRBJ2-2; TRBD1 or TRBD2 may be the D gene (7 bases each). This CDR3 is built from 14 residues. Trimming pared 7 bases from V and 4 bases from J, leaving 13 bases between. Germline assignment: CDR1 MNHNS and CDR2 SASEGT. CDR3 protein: CASTRGGTTGELFF. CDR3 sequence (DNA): TGTGCCAGCACCAGGGGGGGGACCACCGGGGAGCTGTTTTTT.

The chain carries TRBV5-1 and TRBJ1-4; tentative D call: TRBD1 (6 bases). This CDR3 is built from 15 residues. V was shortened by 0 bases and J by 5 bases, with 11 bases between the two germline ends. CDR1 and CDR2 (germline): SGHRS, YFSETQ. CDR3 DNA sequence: TGCGCCAGCAGCTTGGACAGGGCTTCAAATGAAAAACTGTTTTTT. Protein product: CASSLDRASNEKLFF.

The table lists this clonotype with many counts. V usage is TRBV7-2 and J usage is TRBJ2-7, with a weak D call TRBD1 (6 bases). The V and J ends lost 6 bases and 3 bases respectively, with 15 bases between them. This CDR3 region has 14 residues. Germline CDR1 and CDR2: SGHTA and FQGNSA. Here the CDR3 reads CASSSWDTHYEQYF. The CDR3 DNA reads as TGTGCCAGCAGTTCATGGGACACACACTACGAGCAGTACTTC.

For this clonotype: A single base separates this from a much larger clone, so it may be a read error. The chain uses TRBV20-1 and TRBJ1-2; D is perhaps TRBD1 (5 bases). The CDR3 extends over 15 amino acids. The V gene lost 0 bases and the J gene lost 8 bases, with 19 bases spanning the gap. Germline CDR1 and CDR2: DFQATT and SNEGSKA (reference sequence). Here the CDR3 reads CSARDQEWNRCGYTF. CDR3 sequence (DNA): TGCAGTGCTAGAGATCAGGAATGGAACAGGTGCGGCTACACCTTC.